These 3 T cell receptor beta chains came from one sample sequenced in a study of blood T cell repertoires in COVID-19. Assay used: immunoSEQ multiplex PCR; TCRdb lists only in-frame clones, some missing. The table includes just over 300,000 clones, nearly 90% detected once. Material: peripheral blood. These receptors were obtained from a woman aged 25-40 years with COVID-19, enrolled during active disease.

The chain combines TRBV5-4 with TRBJ2-7; D is possibly TRBD1 (7 bases). Germline loops: CDR1 SGHNT, CDR2 YYREEE (reference sequence). This CDR3 comprises 15 residues. V lost 3 bases and J lost 2, with 15 bases in between. The DNA of the CDR3 is TGTGCCAGCAGCTCAAGACAGGGAGGAGCCTACGAGCAGTACTTC. This gives the protein CASSSRQGGAYEQYF.

The CDR3 DNA follows: TGCAGCGCCGGAGGGGTAGCGGGGGGGCGGACCGGGGAGCTGTTTTTT. It yields the protein CSAGGVAGGRTGELFF. This chain joins TRBV29-1 and TRBJ2-2; 11 bases align to TRBD2. CDR3 length: 16 amino acids. In germline, CDR1 is SQVTM, CDR2 ANQGSEA. V shed 7 bases, J shed 5 bases, and the junction held 12 bases outside the gene matches.

This clone was found once. The V and J genes are TRBV5-1 and TRBJ2-2; 7 bases align to TRBD2. From germline, CDR1 is SGHRS and CDR2 YFSETQ. The junction had 12 bases not matched to a gene; V was cut back by 3 bases and J by 4 bases. The CDR3 spans 17 residues. Here the CDR3 DNA reads TGCGCCAGCAGCTCTGATATCGCCCCGGGGGGCACCGGGGAGCTGTTTTTT. Its translation is CASSSDIAPGGTGELFF.